The 15 T cell receptor beta chains given below trace back to one sample, sequenced in a study of shared clonotypes between healthy human individuals. Assay: immunoSEQ multiplex PCR; the TCRdb copy retains only in-frame clones and omits some. In the table there are over 2 million clones, approximately 90% of which are singletons. The material sequenced was naive CD4+ T cells from PBMCs. Sample subset: CD45RA+ positively selected. These receptors were obtained from a man aged 18 to 30 in good health. Some clones in this sample may be carry-over from other donors' samples.

The V gene is TRBV7-9, the J gene TRBJ2-3, with unresolved D. This CDR3 contains 14 residues. Germline loops: CDR1 SEHNR, CDR2 FQNEAQ (reference sequence). The V and J ends lost 3 bases and 6 bases respectively, with 13 bases between them. DNA of the CDR3: TGTGCCAGCAGCTTTGGGTCGGTCGGCGATACGCAGTATTTT. It is translated as CASSFGSVGDTQYF.

The chain links TRBV7-2 to TRBJ2-7, with D perhaps TRBD1 (6 bases). Germline assignment: CDR1 SGHTA and CDR2 FQGNSA. The V and J ends lost 5 bases and 2 bases respectively, with 13 bases between them. The CDR3 totals 14 residues. CDR3 DNA sequence: TGTGCCAGCAGCCTCCGGACAGAAACCTACGAGCAGTACTTC. It specifies CASSLRTETYEQYF.

This chain joins TRBV2 and TRBJ1-3; D unclear. V shed 3 bases and J shed 6 bases, with 6 bases lying between them. This CDR3 region has 12 residues. Germline CDR1 is SNHLY and CDR2 is FYNNEI. The CDR3 reads CASSEFTNTIYF. CDR3 nucleotides: TGTGCCAGCAGTGAGTTTACAAACACCATATATTTT.

V gene TRBV4-2 combines with J gene TRBJ2-5, with 12 positions matching TRBD2. V was pared by 3 bases and J by 5 bases, with 4 bases of the junction left unmatched. The CDR3 covers 15 residues. In germline, CDR1 is LGHNA, CDR2 YNFKEQ. The CDR3, as DNA: TGTGCCAGCAGCCAGGGTACTAGCGGGGGGGAGACCCAGTACTTC. Protein sequence: CASSQGTSGGETQYF.

This chain uses TRBV2 with TRBJ1-5; D is unresolved. The CDR3 consists of 13 residues. Trimming left V 5 bases short and J 6 bases short, with 11 bases between. The germline V gene encodes CDR1 SNHLY and CDR2 FYNNEI. The CDR3 loop reads CASSWGGGQPQHF. In DNA form, the CDR3 reads TGTGCCAGCAGTTGGGGAGGAGGTCAGCCCCAGCATTTT.

The J gene is TRBJ1-2, the V gene TRBV2; tentatively, D is TRBD1 (5 bases). Trimming cost V 2 bases and J 1 base, with 17 bases left between them. Per the germline V gene, CDR1 is SNHLY and CDR2 is FYNNEI. There are 17 residues in the CDR3. CDR3 loop: CASSEWFLIDSNYGYTF. In DNA form, the CDR3 reads TGTGCCAGCAGTGAATGGTTCCTAATCGACAGTAACTATGGCTACACCTTC.

V gene TRBV28 combines with J gene TRBJ1-5; 9 bases match TRBD1. This CDR3 is 18 amino acids long. After removal of 4 bases from V and 0 bases from J, the junction contained 10 bases not matched to a gene. Germline CDR1 MDHEN, CDR2 SYDVKM. The CDR3 DNA sequence: TGTGCCAGCAGTTACAGGGACAGGGCGATGTATAGCAATCAGCCCCAGCATTTT. This codes for CASSYRDRAMYSNQPQHF. The entire variable domain, with the rest obtained from reference TRBV28 and TRBJ1-5, is as follows: DVKVTQSSRYLVKRTGEKVFLECVQDMDHENMFWYRQDPGLGLRLIYFSYDVKMKEKGDIPEGYSVSREKKERFSLILESASTNQTSMYLCASSYRDRAMYSNQPQHFGDGTRLSIL.

The rearrangement joins TRBV5-4 to TRBJ1-1; possibly TRBD1 for D (5 bases). The CDR3 is made up of 16 amino acids. Germline V CDR1 and CDR2: SGHNT, YYREEE (reference sequence). Trimming removed 0 bases at V and 1 base at J, with 13 bases between. For the CDR3, the DNA is TGTGCCAGCAGCTTGGCCCCTTTCAGGGAGAACACTGAAGCTTTCTTT. It specifies CASSLAPFRENTEAFF.

This sequence joins TRBV9 and TRBJ2-1; TRBD2 matches 9 bases. The V and J ends lost 0 bases and 1 base, in that order; junction bases with no gene match: 11. From germline, CDR1 is SGDLS and CDR2 YYNGEE. This CDR3 region has 19 residues. In DNA, the CDR3 is TGTGCCAGCAGCGTAGCTGCGGTTGCGGGAGGGCCGTCCTACAATGAGCAGTTCTTC. Amino acid sequence: CASSVAAVAGGPSYNEQFF.

CDR3 bases: TGTGCCAGCAGCCAACAGACAGGGTTTGAAGCTTTCTTT. Encoded protein: CASSQQTGFEAFF. V usage is TRBV27 and J usage is TRBJ1-1; 7 nucleotides agree with TRBD1. This CDR3 has 13 residues. The V segment lost 6 bases and the J segment 7 bases; nucleotides outside the gene matches: 8. Per germline, CDR1 MNHEY and CDR2 SMNVEV (reference sequence).

This clone was detected once. J is TRBJ2-1 and V is TRBV9, with TRBD2 matching 9 bases. The J segment lost 2 bases and the V segment lost 0 bases, leaving 6 bases of the junction unmatched. This CDR3 region has 17 residues. CDR1 and CDR2 (germline): SGDLS, YYNGEE. CDR3 region: CASSVGPGLAPYNEQFF. The CDR3 DNA is TGTGCCAGCAGCGTAGGTCCGGGACTAGCCCCCTACAATGAGCAGTTCTTC.

The V gene is TRBV7-2, the J gene TRBJ1-1; 9 bases match TRBD1. Per the germline V gene, CDR1 is SGHTA and CDR2 is FQGNSA. V shed 4 bases, J shed 3 bases, and the junction held 9 bases outside the gene matches. The CDR3 totals 16 residues. In nucleotides, the CDR3 is TGTGCCAGCAGCTCTACCCGGGACAGGGTTTACACTGAAGCTTTCTTT. Residues: CASSSTRDRVYTEAFF.

CDR3 region: CAISGAKAGEGTDTQYF. The DNA for the CDR3 is TGTGCCATCAGTGGGGCTAAAGCGGGAGAGGGCACAGATACGCAGTATTTT. The chain carries TRBV10-3 and TRBJ2-3, with 8 bases that match TRBD2. From germline, CDR1 is ENHRY and CDR2 SYGVKD. V gave up 4 bases and J gave up 1 base; unmatched junction bases: 10. This CDR3 spans 17 amino acids.

As to this clone: The sample holds other DNA sequences that translate to the same CDR3. CDR3 in DNA: TGTGCCAGCAGGCTGGGGGAGACCCAGTACTTC. The encoded protein is CASRLGETQYF. The V call is TRBV28, the J call TRBJ2-5; the D is unclear. The length of the CDR3 is 11 residues. Trimming cost V 6 bases and J 5 bases, with 7 bases left between them. Germline V gene data show CDR1 as MDHEN and CDR2 as SYDVKM.

V usage is TRBV4-1 and J usage is TRBJ2-7, with 8 bases lining up with TRBD1. The CDR3 is made up of 17 amino acids. V dropped 1 base and J dropped 2; count of bases not matched to a gene: 10. Germline assignment: CDR1 MGHRA and CDR2 YSYEKL. In DNA form, the CDR3 reads TGCGCCAGCAGCCAAGCTAAACAGACAGGGGTTCCCTACGAGCAGTACTTC. Protein product: CASSQAKQTGVPYEQYF.